One and the same sample provided the 16 T cell receptor beta chains below, sequenced in a study of cytomegalovirus exposure and HLA in healthy donors. Primers: 60 Vbeta forward and 13 Jbeta reverse. Profiled with immunoSEQ multiplex PCR; TCRdb holds only in-frame clones, not every one. The sample has some 39,000 clones; the top ten hold 6.2%. The sample taken for sequencing was PBMCs. The receptors were gathered from a young man in good health and CMV-seronegative.

A remark on this clone: At one boundary the junction diverges from the germline segment, which might be a read error. The chain joins TRBV9 to TRBJ2-3, with no clear D. Germline CDR1 SGDLS, CDR2 YYNGEE. The CDR3 length is 12 residues. CDR3 region: CASRVGVDTQYF. The CDR3 DNA sequence: TGTGCCAGCAGAGTAGGAGTCGATACGCAGTATTTT. The full variable domain, completed using reference TRBV9 and TRBJ2-3, is DSGVTQTPKHLITATGQRVTLRCSPRSGDLSVYWYQQSLDQGLQFLIQYYNGEERAKGNILERFSAQQFPDLHSELNLSSLELGDSALYFCASRVGVDTQYFGPGTRLTVL.

V is TRBV10-3 and J is TRBJ2-1; D remains unclear. The CDR3 has 12 amino acids. The germline gives CDR1 ENHRY, CDR2 SYGVKD. The germline V and J ends were trimmed by 2 bases and 6 bases, with 5 bases remaining between them. The CDR3 protein is CAISELVNEQFF. Here the CDR3 DNA reads TGTGCCATCAGTGAGCTAGTCAATGAGCAGTTCTTC.

J is TRBJ1-5 and V is TRBV6-5; tentative D call: TRBD1 (6 bases). Germline V gene sequence: CDR1 MNHEY, CDR2 SVGAGI. V shed 6 bases and J shed 0 bases, with 12 bases lying between them. There are 15 residues in the CDR3. CDR3 in DNA: TGTGCCAGCAGAAGAGGGACACATAGCAATCAGCCCCAGCATTTT. Translated, it gives CASRRGTHSNQPQHF.

The chain carries TRBV7-9 and TRBJ1-6; 8 bases line up with TRBD1. CDR3 length: 14 residues. Germline CDR1 and CDR2: SEHNR and FQNEAQ (reference sequence). The trim removed 5 bases at V and 5 bases at J, leaving 2 bases unmatched. CDR3 region: CASSQTGDNSPLHF. The CDR3 DNA follows: TGTGCCAGCAGCCAGACAGGGGATAATTCACCCCTCCACTTT.

The rearrangement joins TRBV5-1 to TRBJ2-2; 7 positions agree with TRBD2. From germline, CDR1 is SGHRS and CDR2 YFSETQ. V dropped 4 bases and J dropped 3; count of bases not matched to a gene: 6. The CDR3 is made up of 15 amino acids. The CDR3 spells CASSPWGGDTGELFF. DNA of the CDR3: TGCGCCAGCAGCCCCTGGGGAGGGGACACCGGGGAGCTGTTTTTT.

This chain links TRBV28 with TRBJ2-7, with 9 bases fitting TRBD2. The CDR3 covers 16 residues. Trimming at V came to 5 bases and at J to 2 bases, leaving 10 bases not matched to a gene. Germline assignment: CDR1 MDHEN and CDR2 SYDVKM. CDR3 bases: TGTGCCAGCAGTACCAATAGCGGGAGAGCCGCCTACGAGCAGTACTTC. Amino acids: CASSTNSGRAAYEQYF.

The chain has TRBV14 and TRBJ1-3, with D possibly matching TRBD1 (6 bases). The germline gives CDR1 SGHDN, CDR2 FVKESK. V lost 4 bases, J lost 4 bases, and 11 bases lay in between. This CDR3 spans 14 amino acids. The CDR3 DNA reads TGTGCCAGCAGCCCTGGACAGCCCGGAAACACCATATATTTT. As protein: CASSPGQPGNTIYF.

This chain joins TRBV5-5 and TRBJ1-5, with 8 bases identical to TRBD1. The CDR3 spans 15 residues. From germline, CDR1 is SGHKS and CDR2 YYEKEE (reference sequence). With V trimmed by 1 base and J by 7 bases, 7 bases remained unmatched. In nucleotides, the CDR3 is TGTGCCAGCAGCTTGCAGGGGGCTGTCGGGCAGCCCCAGCATTTT. Residues: CASSLQGAVGQPQHF.

The J gene is TRBJ2-7, the V gene TRBV6-5; tentatively, D is TRBD2 (6 bases). Looked up from germline, CDR1 is MNHEY and CDR2 is SVGAGI. The CDR3 has 13 residues. V lost 1 base and J 2 bases, leaving 6 bases between the germline ends. CDR3 nucleotides: TGTGCCAGCAGTTACTGGGGGGCCTACGAGCAGTACTTC. As protein: CASSYWGAYEQYF.

The J gene is TRBJ2-1, the V gene TRBV5-1; 8 bases are a match to TRBD1. V was clipped by 0 bases and J by 5 bases; unmatched bases: 7. CDR1 SGHRS and CDR2 YFSETQ come from the germline V gene. The CDR3 runs 16 residues. In nucleotides, the CDR3 is TGCGCCAGCAGCTTGGCCCGACAGGGGAATGACAATGAGCAGTTCTTC. The encoded protein is CASSLARQGNDNEQFF.

The chain combines TRBV5-5 with TRBJ2-7, with 14 positions matching TRBD2. J lost 6 bases, V lost 3 bases, and 8 bases had no gene match. CDR1 is SGHKS, CDR2 YYEKEE, per germline (reference sequence). The CDR3 covers 16 residues. CDR3 sequence reads: CASSSPGTSGSGEQYF. Written as DNA, the CDR3 is TGTGCCAGCAGCTCCCCCGGGACTAGCGGGAGTGGCGAGCAGTACTTC.

This sequence joins TRBV19 and TRBJ1-5, with a weak D call TRBD1 (5 bases). This CDR3 has 15 amino acids. Trimming took off 5 bases at V and 3 bases at J, with 14 bases between the two ends. The germline CDR1 and CDR2 sequences are LNHDA and SQIVND (reference sequence). The CDR3 sequence is CASSPQGSFNQPQHF. Here the CDR3 DNA reads TGTGCCAGTAGTCCCCAGGGCAGCTTCAATCAGCCCCAGCATTTT.

This sequence joins TRBV7-2 and TRBJ2-7; a possible D gene is TRBD1 (6 bases). CDR3 length: 14 residues. V lost 7 bases to trimming and J lost 2 bases, with 15 bases between them. Looked up from germline, CDR1 is SGHTA and CDR2 is FQGNSA. Written as DNA, the CDR3 is TGTGCCAGCACCCTCGGACAGATAGCCTACGAGCAGTACTTC. It translates to CASTLGQIAYEQYF.

The genes are TRBV7-2 and TRBJ2-7; D is undetermined. The CDR3 length is 11 residues. V shed 2 bases and J shed 4 bases, with 3 bases lying between them. Looked up from germline, CDR1 is SGHTA and CDR2 is FQGNSA. The CDR3 protein is CASSLPYEQYF. The CDR3 coding sequence is TGTGCCAGCAGCTTACCGTACGAGCAGTACTTC.

The chain carries TRBV19 and TRBJ2-7, with 9 bases identical to TRBD1. The V and J ends lost 4 bases and 3 bases, in that order; junction bases with no gene match: 7. This CDR3 is built from 15 residues. The germline V gene encodes CDR1 LNHDA and CDR2 SQIVND (reference sequence). CDR3 protein: CASSTGTGSGYEQYF. In nucleotides, the CDR3 is TGTGCCAGTAGTACCGGGACAGGGTCTGGCTACGAGCAGTACTTC.

Judged by frequency, this clone is medium-sized. The chain carries TRBV4-2 and TRBJ2-3; 12 bases line up with TRBD2. CDR1 and CDR2 (germline): LGHNA, YNFKEQ. J gave up 4 bases and V 1 base, and 0 bases lay outside the gene matches. There are 15 residues in the CDR3. This CDR3 is CASSQGLAGADTQYF. The CDR3 nucleotides are TGTGCCAGCAGCCAAGGACTAGCGGGAGCAGATACGCAGTATTTT.